Here is one TCR beta chain with its context. Its antigen is undetermined. 60 Vbeta and 13 Jbeta primers were used in PCR. Here immunoSEQ multiplex PCR was the method, and the copy in TCRdb shows in-frame clones only, minus some. The sample holds approximately 190,000 clones, 70% to 85% seen once. Losses at the gene ends were 3 bases for V and 5 bases for J; bases not matched to a gene: 4. CDR3 length: 14 residues. Germline assignment: CDR1 SGHDT and CDR2 YYEEEE. The donors, nominally healthy at sampling, likely had unrecorded immune exposures. This sample was included in a study of cytomegalovirus exposure and HLA in healthy donors. Points from the study as a whole: There were several of the most significant clusters that appeared linked to common viral pathogens in a later analysis.

V and J are TRBV5-6 and TRBJ1-5, with TRBD1 matching over 8 bases. Sequencing used PBMCs. The receptor's source is a boy under 10 years old in good health and CMV-seronegative. CDR3 residues: CASSSTGDYQPQHF. The CDR3 nucleotides are TGTGCCAGCAGCTCGACAGGGGATTATCAGCCCCAGCATTTT. The variable domain in full, completed from reference TRBV5-6 and TRBJ1-5, reads DAGVTQSPTHLIKTRGQQVTLRCSPKSGHDTVSWYQQALGQGPQFIFQYYEEEERQRGNFPDRFSGHQFPNYSSELNVNALLLGDSALYLCASSSTGDYQPQHFGDGTRLSIL.